Listed here is a single T cell receptor (beta chain). The data were produced by immunoSEQ multiplex PCR, yet TCRdb's version contains in-frame clones alone and is incomplete. This sample has some 52,000 clones, with roughly nine tenths found just once. The time point here: cycle 4 day 1 (C4D1), after less than 7 weeks of nivolumab. Each patient's relapse followed autologous stem cell transplantation, and brentuximab vedotin exposure varied. CDR1 is MDHEN, CDR2 SYDVKM, per germline. The CDR3 totals 14 residues. Trimming pared 7 bases from V and 2 bases from J, leaving 11 bases between. The data were obtained in a study of PD-1 blockade in classical Hodgkin lymphoma.

This sample comprised peripheral blood mononuclear cells (PBMCs), obtained before the fourth cycle of nivolumab. This sequence originates from a human donor with classical Hodgkin lymphoma. V gene TRBV28 combines with J gene TRBJ2-2; D not resolved. In DNA, the CDR3 is TGTGCCAGCACTCTTGCCCGAAACACCGGGGAGCTGTTTTTT. This codes for CASTLARNTGELFF.